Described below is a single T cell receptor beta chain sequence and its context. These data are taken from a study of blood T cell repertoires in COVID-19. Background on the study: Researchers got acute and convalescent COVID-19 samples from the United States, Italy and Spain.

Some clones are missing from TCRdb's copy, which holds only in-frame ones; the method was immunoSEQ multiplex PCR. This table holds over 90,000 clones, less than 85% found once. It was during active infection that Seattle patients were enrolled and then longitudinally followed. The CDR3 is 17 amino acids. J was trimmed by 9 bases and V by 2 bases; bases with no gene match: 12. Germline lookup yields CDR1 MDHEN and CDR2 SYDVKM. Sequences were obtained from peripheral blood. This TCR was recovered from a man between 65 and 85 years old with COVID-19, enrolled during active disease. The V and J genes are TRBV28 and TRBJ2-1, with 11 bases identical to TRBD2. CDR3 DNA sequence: TGTGCCAGCAGTTTAGGTAAACTAGCGGGAGCCGAGGCTGAGCAGTTCTTC. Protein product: CASSLGKLAGAEAEQFF.